This TCR beta chain appears in the sequencing data of a study of T cell responses to AZD1222 COVID-19 vaccine. J gave up 5 bases and V 4 bases, and 6 bases lay outside the gene matches. This CDR3 is built from 14 residues. CDR1 is SGHTA and CDR2 is FQGNSA in the germline V gene. Clones were read by immunoSEQ multiplex PCR, and TCRdb kept only the in-frame ones, dropping some. In the table there are 60,000 to 90,000 clones, 65% to 80% of which are singletons. The TCR originated in an adult who received the MenACWY meningococcal vaccine as a control. The J gene is TRBJ1-1, the V gene TRBV7-2; TRBD1 matches 8 bases. The sample was peripheral blood, taken 28 days after the second dose of the MenACWY control vaccine. The CDR3 bases are TGTGCCAGCAGCTCCGGACAGGGTATAACTGAAGCTTTCTTT. This codes for CASSSGQGITEAFF.